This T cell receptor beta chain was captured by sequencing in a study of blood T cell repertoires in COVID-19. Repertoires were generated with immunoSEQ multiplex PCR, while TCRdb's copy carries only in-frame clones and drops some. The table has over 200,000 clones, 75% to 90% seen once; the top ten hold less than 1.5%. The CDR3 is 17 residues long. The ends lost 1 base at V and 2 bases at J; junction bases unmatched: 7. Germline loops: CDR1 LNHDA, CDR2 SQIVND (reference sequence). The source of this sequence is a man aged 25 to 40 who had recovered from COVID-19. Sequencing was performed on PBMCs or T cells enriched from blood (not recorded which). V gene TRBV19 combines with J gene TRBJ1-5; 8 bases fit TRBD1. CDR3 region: CASSIVQDRARNQPQHF. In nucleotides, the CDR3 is TGTGCCAGTAGTATAGTACAGGACAGGGCCCGCAATCAGCCCCAGCATTTT.